This T cell receptor beta chain was observed in a study of T cell responses to AZD1222 COVID-19 vaccine. Second doses were pooled across both intervals (about 4 or about 12 weeks). Repertoires were generated with immunoSEQ multiplex PCR, while TCRdb's copy carries only in-frame clones and drops some. The sample includes around 70,000 clones, about 85% of them seen just once. The sequence was collected from an adult who received the AZD1222 COVID-19 vaccine. Material: peripheral blood, obtained 28 days after the second AZD1222 dose.

Written as DNA, the CDR3 is TGCAGCGTTGCCGGGTTAGGGACAGGGGGCGGAAACACCATATATTTT. Translating gives CSVAGLGTGGGNTIYF. V usage is TRBV29-1 and J usage is TRBJ1-3; 12 bases agree with TRBD1. CDR3 length: 16 residues. Germline V gives CDR1 SQVTM, CDR2 ANQGSEA. After removal of 4 bases from V and 4 bases from J, the junction contained 8 bases not matched to a gene.